This T cell receptor (beta chain) was recorded in a study of cytomegalovirus exposure and HLA in healthy donors. Primers included in the PCR were 60 Vbeta and 13 Jbeta primers. This table comes from immunoSEQ multiplex PCR, and its TCRdb copy is limited to in-frame clones, with some not included. Here the sample spans 300,000 or so clones, just under 85% being singletons. This CDR3 has 13 residues. In germline, CDR1 is LNHDA, CDR2 SQIVND (reference sequence). Trimming removed 4 bases at V and 3 bases at J, with 7 bases between. The origin of this receptor is a woman aged 40 to 49 in good health and CMV-seropositive. The V call is TRBV19, the J call TRBJ1-5, with D possibly matching TRBD1 (5 bases). The sequenced sample consisted of PBMCs. The CDR3 loop reads CASSTGVNQPQHF. As DNA, the CDR3 is TGTGCCAGTAGTACGGGGGTCAATCAGCCCCAGCATTTT. The full variable domain, with the rest looked up from reference TRBV19 and TRBJ1-5, is DGGITQSPKYLFRKEGQNVTLSCEQNLNHDAMYWYRQDPGQGLRLIYYSQIVNDFQKGDIAEGYSVSREKKESFPLTVTSAQKNPTAFYLCASSTGVNQPQHFGDGTRLSIL.